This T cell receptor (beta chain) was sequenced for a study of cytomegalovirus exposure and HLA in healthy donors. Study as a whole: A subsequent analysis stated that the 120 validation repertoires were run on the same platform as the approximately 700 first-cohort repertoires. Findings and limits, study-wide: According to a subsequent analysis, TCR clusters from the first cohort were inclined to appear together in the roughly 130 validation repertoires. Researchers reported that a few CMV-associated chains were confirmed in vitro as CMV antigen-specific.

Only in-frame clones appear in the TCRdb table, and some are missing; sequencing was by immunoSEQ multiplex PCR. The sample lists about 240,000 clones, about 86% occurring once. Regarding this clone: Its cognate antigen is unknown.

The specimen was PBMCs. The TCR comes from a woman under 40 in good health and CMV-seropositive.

The CDR3 sequence is CASSLVASSYEQYF. The CDR3 DNA reads TGTGCCAGCAGCTTAGTCGCGAGTTCCTACGAGCAGTACTTC. This chain connects TRBV7-9 to TRBJ2-7, with D uncertain. V was pared by 1 base and J by 1 base, with 8 bases between. The CDR3 consists of 14 residues. From germline, CDR1 is SEHNR and CDR2 FQNEAQ (reference sequence).